A single sample gave rise to the 15 T cell receptor beta chains below, sequenced in a study of human T cells and chemical hapten exposure. From the RACE reads, TCRdb called clonotypes with MiXCR, one entry per CDR3 protein. The sample shows roughly 380,000 distinct CDR3 sequences, roughly 4.8% of them seen only once. Time point indicated: patch test 1, 2 weeks after DPC sensitization. Treatment specified: therapeutic diphenylcyclopropenone sensitization with weekly scalp DPC. The sample was whole blood, taken in connection with sensitization to the hapten diphenylcyclopropenone (DPC). These receptors all stem from a woman in her forties or fifties with alopecia areata. Some clones in this sample may be carry-over from other donors' samples.

This clonotype has only a few counts. The chain uses TRBV12-3 or TRBV12-4 and TRBJ2-1; D might be TRBD1 (6 bases). The CDR3 runs 14 residues. The V gene lost 2 bases and the J gene lost 6 bases, with 11 bases spanning the gap. CDR3 in amino acids: CASSLTGYFNEQFF. The CDR3 bases are TGTGCCAGCAGTTTAACAGGGTATTTCAATGAGCAGTTCTTC.

This clonotype has at least ten counts. The chain links TRBV7-2 to TRBJ2-1, with no clear D. CDR1 SGHTA and CDR2 FQGNSA come from the germline V gene. The CDR3 consists of 12 residues. V lost 3 bases and J 4 bases, leaving 4 bases between the germline ends. The CDR3 DNA sequence: TGTGCCAGCAGCTTCCGGTACAATGAGCAGTTCTTC. Protein: CASSFRYNEQFF.

The table lists this clonotype with a few counts. This chain connects TRBV5-6 to TRBJ1-5; no definite D call. Trimming removed 4 bases from V and 2 bases from J, with 10 bases in between. CDR3 length: 14 amino acids. Per the germline V gene, CDR1 is SGHDT and CDR2 is YYEEEE. The CDR3 DNA is TGTGCCAGCAGCCGCGGCCGGCGCAATCAGCCCCAGCATTTT. It specifies CASSRGRRNQPQHF.

This clonotype was seen a few times. Here the CDR3 DNA reads TGTGCCAGCACCCGACTAGGCAGCACAGATACGCAGTATTTT. Translation gives CASTRLGSTDTQYF. The rearrangement uses TRBV28 and TRBJ2-3, with a weak D call TRBD2 (6 bases). This CDR3 spans 14 amino acids. In germline, CDR1 is MDHEN, CDR2 SYDVKM. The V end lost 7 bases, the J end lost 0 bases, and 11 bases lay between the germline ends. Together with reference TRBV28 and TRBJ2-3, the CDR3 gives the full variable domain: DVKVTQSSRYLVKRTGEKVFLECVQDMDHENMFWYRQDPGLGLRLIYFSYDVKMKEKGDIPEGYSVSREKKERFSLILESASTNQTSMYLCASTRLGSTDTQYFGPGTRLTVL.

Many counts were recorded for this clonotype. The chain has TRBV6-2 or TRBV6-3 and TRBJ1-1; 9 bases match TRBD1. J lost 7 bases, V lost 6 bases, and 6 bases had no gene match. The CDR3 consists of 13 residues. Germline values: CDR1 MNHEY, CDR2 SVGEGT. The CDR3 sequence is CASSRGTGREAFF. The CDR3 bases are TGTGCCAGCAGCCGGGGGACAGGGCGTGAAGCTTTCTTT.

This clonotype appeared many times. The chain joins TRBV28 to TRBJ2-7; no reliable D call. The CDR3 length is 15 residues. CDR1 is MDHEN, CDR2 SYDVKM, per germline. The V and J ends lost 5 bases and 9 bases respectively, with 23 bases between them. In nucleotides, the CDR3 is TGTGCCAGCAGTCCTCCCTCGTCCCGGGTACGAGCGCAGTACTTC. As protein: CASSPPSSRVRAQYF.

J is TRBJ1-5 and V is TRBV5-1; 7 nucleotides agree with TRBD1. CDR3 size: 15 residues. J was trimmed by 4 bases and V by 2 bases; bases with no gene match: 6. Germline CDR1 reads SGHRS; CDR2 reads YFSETQ. The CDR3 sequence is CASSFGDRANQPQHF. The CDR3 DNA follows: TGCGCCAGCAGCTTCGGAGACAGGGCTAATCAGCCCCAGCATTTT.

Only a few counts were recorded for this clonotype. This rearrangement joins TRBV6-5 to TRBJ2-7; 7 bases fit TRBD1. The V and J ends lost 5 bases and 4 bases, in that order; junction bases with no gene match: 8. Germline V gene sequence: CDR1 MNHEY, CDR2 SVGAGI. The CDR3 is 14 amino acids. CDR3 region: CASSPSTGWYEQYF. In DNA form, the CDR3 reads TGTGCCAGCAGTCCCTCGACAGGGTGGTACGAGCAGTACTTC.

The V gene is TRBV18, the J gene TRBJ1-1; D unclear. The CDR3 loop spans 13 amino acids. Germline lookup yields CDR1 KGHSH and CDR2 LQKENI. V lost 5 bases, J lost 3 bases, and 10 bases lay in between. The DNA for the CDR3 is TGTGCCAGCTCAACCCCAGATCACACTGAAGCTTTCTTT. As protein: CASSTPDHTEAFF.

The chain uses TRBV27 and TRBJ1-2; D ambiguous. V was pared by 5 bases and J by 1 base, with 11 bases between. The germline V gene has CDR1 MNHEY and CDR2 SMNVEV (reference sequence). This CDR3 has 14 amino acids. The CDR3 DNA reads as TGTGCCAGCAGTATCGGACGGGTTAACTATGGCTACACCTTC. Protein product: CASSIGRVNYGYTF.

V and J are TRBV30 and TRBJ2-4; no definite D call. The CDR3 spans 12 residues. Germline lookup yields CDR1 GTSNPN and CDR2 SVGIG (reference sequence). Trimming removed 1 base at V and 0 bases at J, with 1 base between. DNA of the CDR3: TGTGCCTGGAGTGGAGCCAAAAACATTCAGTACTTC. Translated, it gives CAWSGAKNIQYF.

This clonotype was detected a few times. This chain connects TRBV20-1 to TRBJ1-1; D call uncertain. V was cut by 1 base and J by 3 bases, with 12 bases left in between. The CDR3 is 14 residues long. CDR1 is DFQATT and CDR2 is SNEGSKA in the germline V gene (reference sequence). The CDR3 DNA sequence: TGCAGTGCTAGAGTCGTAACCAAGGACACTGAAGCTTTCTTT. Translation gives CSARVVTKDTEAFF.

This clonotype was counted at least ten times. The chain has TRBV20-1 and TRBJ1-2; 7 bases are a match to TRBD1. Per the germline V gene, CDR1 is DFQATT and CDR2 is SNEGSKA (reference sequence). The CDR3 extends over 14 amino acids. Losses at the gene ends were 2 bases for V and 4 bases for J; bases not matched to a gene: 7. CDR3 sequence reads: CSARNPRDSYGYTF. In DNA form, the CDR3 reads TGCAGTGCTAGAAACCCCCGGGACAGCTATGGCTACACCTTC.

This clonotype was detected ten times or more. The chain employs TRBV2 and TRBJ2-1, with D possibly being TRBD1 or TRBD2 (6 bases each). The CDR3 extends over 11 amino acids. Per the germline V gene, CDR1 is SNHLY and CDR2 is FYNNEI. The V end lost 10 bases, the J end lost 10 bases, and 14 bases lay between the germline ends. The CDR3: CATQRGGEQFF. In DNA form, the CDR3 reads TGTGCCACCCAAAGAGGGGGGGAGCAGTTCTTC.

This clonotype was counted between two and nine times. This chain joins TRBV6-5 and TRBJ2-6; TRBD1 matches 8 bases. The CDR3 length is 15 residues. Trimming removed 7 bases from V and 2 bases from J; junction bases left unmatched: 4. Per the germline V gene, CDR1 is MNHEY and CDR2 is SVGAGI. The CDR3 coding sequence is TGTGCCAGCAAATCGACAGGGGCTGGGGCCAACGTCCTGACTTTC. This gives the protein CASKSTGAGANVLTF.